This TCR beta chain was recorded in a study of blood T cell repertoires in COVID-19. As for the study in general: Sources were T cells, B-cell-depleted T cells, or PBMCs; the material itself was cDNA or gDNA.

Profiling relied on immunoSEQ multiplex PCR, and the TCRdb table lists in-frame clones only, not all of them. The data show about 410,000 clones, approximately 90% seen once. A Seattle source enrolled patients during active infection and followed them longitudinally. Germline CDR1 SNHLY, CDR2 FYNNEI. The CDR3 loop spans 13 amino acids. V shed 2 bases and J shed 6 bases, with 10 bases lying between them. This rearrangement joins TRBV2 to TRBJ1-2, with a possible D match to TRBD1 (6 bases). The origin of this receptor is a woman between 35 and 50 years old with COVID-19, enrolled during active disease. The sequenced sample consisted of peripheral blood. The CDR3: CASSESAGDGYTF. As DNA, the CDR3 is TGTGCCAGCAGTGAATCGGCAGGGGATGGCTACACCTTC.